These T cell receptor beta chains were read from a single sample in a study of shared clonotypes between healthy human individuals. The protocol was immunoSEQ multiplex PCR, while the TCRdb copy is restricted to in-frame clones and leaves out a portion. In the table there are roughly 2.1 million clones, about 93% of which are singletons. The sample comprised naive CD8+ T cells from PBMCs. The receptors originated from a man younger than 35 in good health. Some clones in this sample may be carry-over from other donors' samples. CDR3s include the opening cysteine and the closing phenylalanine or tryptophan. Fields, in order: D gene, J gene, clone size, V gene, CDR3 protein, CDR3 DNA. A D gene is named only where the DNA matches it firmly. The size of a clone is reported for some rows only, either as once, few or many, or as a class for expanded clones.

>NA|TRBJ2-1|NA|TRBV4-1
CASSQAGVIHNEQFF
TGCGCCAGCAGCCAAGCGGGAGTAATACACAATGAGCAGTTCTTC
>NA|TRBJ1-5|once|TRBV19
CASSIRDLNQPQHF
TGTGCCAGTAGTATAAGGGACCTCAATCAGCCCCAGCATTTT
>TRBD2|TRBJ2-7|NA|TRBV29-1
CSVLGTSGAPYEQYF
TGCAGCGTGCTAGGGACTAGCGGGGCCCCCTACGAGCAGTACTTC
>TRBD2|TRBJ2-2|NA|TRBV5-6
CASSGLSGLDFNTGELFF
TGTGCCAGCAGCGGACTTTCGGGACTAGACTTTAACACCGGGGAGCTGTTTTTT
>TRBD1|TRBJ1-4|NA|TRBV7-9
CASSPRQGATNEKLFF
TGTGCCAGCAGCCCTAGACAGGGGGCAACTAATGAAAAACTGTTTTTT
>TRBD1|TRBJ1-4|NA|TRBV5-1
CASSTGTGVLSTNEKLFF
TGCGCCAGCAGCACCGGGACAGGGGTTCTTTCAACTAATGAAAAACTGTTTTTT
>TRBD2|TRBJ2-1|NA|TRBV7-2
CASSPLGGGEQFF
TGTGCCAGCAGCCCCCTCGGGGGGGGAGAGCAGTTCTTC
>TRBD1|TRBJ1-1|NA|TRBV15
CATSRDHRGEAFF
TGTGCCACCAGCAGGGACCACAGGGGTGAAGCTTTCTTT
>TRBD2|TRBJ2-7|NA|TRBV28
CASSLLALAGVYEQYF
TGTGCCAGCAGTTTATTGGCACTAGCGGGAGTCTACGAGCAGTACTTC
>NA|TRBJ2-7|once|TRBV7-8
CASSLDRGSTYEQYF
TGTGCCAGCAGCTTAGATAGGGGATCTACCTACGAGCAGTACTTC
>NA|TRBJ1-2|NA|TRBV30
CACTVEADYGYTF
TGTGCCTGCACAGTCGAAGCAGACTATGGCTACACCTTC
>NA|TRBJ1-1|NA|TRBV28
CASSWSRANTEAFF
TGTGCCAGCAGTTGGTCCCGGGCGAACACTGAAGCTTTCTTT
>NA|TRBJ1-5|NA|TRBV4-2
CASSQEGASNQPQHF
TGTGCCAGCAGCCAAGAGGGGGCTTCAAATCAGCCCCAGCATTTT
>NA|TRBJ1-1|NA|TRBV19
CASSIGSGVLTEAFF
TGTGCCAGTAGTATAGGTTCAGGGGTTCTCACTGAAGCTTTCTTT
>NA|TRBJ1-2|NA|TRBV5-1
CASARTPTTYGYTF
TGCGCCAGCGCCCGGACCCCTACTACCTATGGCTACACCTTC
>NA|TRBJ1-1|NA|TRBV10-3
CAISAIGGANTEAFF
TGTGCCATCAGTGCCATCGGGGGGGCTAACACTGAAGCTTTCTTT